This TCR beta chain was sequenced in a study of regulatory T cells in long-lasting Graves disease. Study outcomes and limitations: Those with persistent Graves' had less TCR diversity than newly diagnosed patients. Among samples with persistent disease, TRBV28, TRBJ1-2 and TRBJ2-5 were favored. Accuracy might have suffered from few samples.

This clonotype was observed at least ten times. Its cognate antigen is unknown. Time point of the sample: newly diagnosed GD, antithyroid drugs for less than 3 months. PBMCs were the source of the RNA used for TCR sequencing. V shed 4 bases and J shed 12 bases, with 13 bases lying between them. CDR1 is SGHTA, CDR2 FQGNSA, per germline. The CDR3 is 11 residues long. Assembly of TCR beta libraries relied on iRepertoire HTBI primers together with Arm-PCR of CDR3 regions. In TCRdb, the multiplex PCR reads were re-called with MiXCR into one record per CDR3 protein. The sample has about 540,000 distinct CDR3 sequences, roughly 14% seen once. These data were also filed under a second study, of T cells in Graves' hyperthyroidism and ophthalmopathy.

This TCR derives from a man in his thirties or forties with Graves disease. V gene TRBV7-2 combines with J gene TRBJ2-7; unclear D gene. The specimen was peripheral blood mononuclear cells (PBMCs), collected at new diagnosis, from a patient treated with antithyroid drugs. The CDR3 sequence: CASSSATVRYF. In DNA, the CDR3 is TGTGCCAGCAGCTCCGCGACGGTACGGTACTTC. The full variable domain, completed using reference TRBV7-2 and TRBJ2-7, is GAGVSQSPSNKVTEKGKDVELRCDPISGHTALYWYRQSLGQGLEFLIYFQGNSAPDKSGLPSDRFSAERTGGSVSTLTIQRTQQEDSAVYLCASSSATVRYFGPGTRLTVT.